The text below deals with one TCR beta chain. The entry originates in a study of T cell changes during pregnancy in multiple sclerosis. The CDR3 is made up of 16 amino acids. Germline values: CDR1 SGDLS, CDR2 YYNGEE. Between the trimmed V and J ends, which lost 0 bases and 2 bases, there was a span of 12 bases. Profiled with immunoSEQ multiplex PCR; TCRdb holds only in-frame clones, not every one. This sample carries about 59,000 clones, about 93% of them seen once, and the ten largest clones take less than 3.5%. This clonotype was obtained from a female donor in good health, enrolled as a control in a pregnancy study. The chain uses TRBV9 and TRBJ1-3; D not certain. The sample here was peripheral blood, taken in the third trimester of pregnancy. The chain's CDR3 is CASSVGNAGAGNTIYF. CDR3 nucleotides: TGTGCCAGCAGCGTAGGAAACGCAGGTGCTGGAAACACCATATATTTT.